The T cell receptor (beta chain) described here comes from a study of blood T cell repertoires in COVID-19 (dated by TCRdb to about 2020). Regarding the study in general: Collaborator samples came from the United States, Italy and Spain and covered acute and convalescent phases of COVID-19. The dataset comprised deeply sampled blood TCRbeta repertoires from subjects exposed to, actively infected with, or recovered from COVID-19. The samples were drawn from the first 160 participants of the ongoing ImmuneRACE study and from some 1,300 subjects provided by 6 global collaborators. Where HLA class I and class II types were available, the types were taken from metadata supplied by the sample provider, not from assay-based typing. A freely available public database, intended as a resource for researchers studying the immune response to SARS-CoV-2, is where the repertoires were released. The material from the prospective study consisted of cDNA or gDNA derived from T cells, B-cell-depleted T cells, or PBMCs. Sample metadata almost always included a de-identified subject ID, COVID-19 status, age in years and sex.

TCRbeta CDR3 regions were amplified from genomic DNA using the immunoSEQ Assay, a bias-controlled multiplex PCR. The study's processing was this. Within the assay, amplification of reference gene primers was used to estimate how many nucleated cells each sample contained. Sequence reads were collapsed and filtered to measure the absolute abundance of every unique TCRbeta CDR3 rearrangement. For each sample, productive Simpson clonality was calculated as the square root of Simpson's diversity index over productive rearrangements. The table comes from immuneACCESS by way of TCRdb, which keeps in-frame sequences with V and J called. Part of the clones is missing from these tables; in studies checked, under half for an unresolved V gene and the rest for unknown reasons. V and J calls and clone size are as listed in that table; D and trimming were resolved from the DNA. The sample data list 350,000 or so clones, and 85% to 90% of these were observed just once. The ten largest clones capture approximately 1% of the sample.

This clone was found once. The antigen it recognizes is unknown. No per-base quality is available; no much larger clone lies one base away. The research as a whole found: The quantity of clinical and demographic metadata differed by source and by participant and was supplied without curation.

In the prospective study, participants were about 18 to 100 years old, resided in 25 or so geographic areas of the United States, and were enrolled through a virtual design. To assign participants to cohorts, the prospective study relied on clinical history that participants themselves reported in a screening survey and a study questionnaire. A participant counted as exposed if, within 2 weeks of entering the study, that participant had been in contact with someone who had a PCR-confirmed or clinician-diagnosed COVID-19 case. In the prospective study, mobile phlebotomists collected whole blood, serum and a nasopharyngeal or oropharyngeal swab from each participant. Participants in the prospective study had the option to provide additional blood draws and questionnaires over a 2-month period. Before DNA extraction, blood samples from the prospective study were shipped at room temperature or frozen.

The sequence was obtained from a woman aged 30 to 39 who had been exposed to COVID-19. Material: PBMCs or T cells enriched from blood (not recorded which).

The DNA sequence is as follows: TGTGCCAGCAGTGGACTGGGGGCGGGTGGGGCCAACGTCCTGACTTTC. This sequence encodes CASSGLGAGGANVLTF. The rearrangement joined TRBV2 to TRBJ2-6; the D gene is possibly TRBD1, with 6 bases matching. The germline V gene gives CDR1 as SNHLY and CDR2 as FYNNEI. Including the terminal cysteine and phenylalanine, the CDR3 comprises 16 residues. Only CDR3 DNA remains: 48 bases, in frame from the first base. V was cut back by 4 bases and J by 3 bases, leaving a gap of 13 bases between them.